These T cell receptor beta chains were read from a single sample in a study of T cell responses to AZD1222 COVID-19 vaccine. Clones were sequenced by immunoSEQ multiplex PCR, and TCRdb holds only the in-frame ones, with some missing. The repertoire holds some 66,000 clones, with 87% as singletons. Here the sequenced sample was peripheral blood, taken on day 0 of AZD1222 vaccination. These receptors were taken from an adult in good health. The CDR3 runs from the conserved cysteine through the conserved F or W. The D gene is left open where the match is weak. Rows may omit the clone size; those that give it use once, few, many or a size class.

clone_size: NA; cdr3_length: 16; v_call: TRBV4-3; d_call: NA; j_call: TRBJ1-1; cdr3_nt: TGCGCCAGCAGCCAAGATTACGGCCAGGTGAACACTGAAGCTTTCTTT; cdr3_aa: CASSQDYGQVNTEAFF
clone_size: NA; cdr3_length: 14; v_call: TRBV5-1; d_call: TRBD1; j_call: TRBJ1-4; cdr3_nt: TGCGCCAGCAGCTCTGGACAGGGAAAGGAAAAACTGTTTTTT; cdr3_aa: CASSSGQGKEKLFF
clone_size: NA; cdr3_length: 15; v_call: TRBV28; d_call: NA; j_call: TRBJ1-4; cdr3_nt: TGTGCCTCCCAGGTCGCGGGGGCAGGTGATGAAAAACTGTTTTTT; cdr3_aa: CASQVAGAGDEKLFF
clone_size: NA; cdr3_length: 16; v_call: TRBV5-8; d_call: TRBD1; j_call: TRBJ1-2; cdr3_nt: TGTGCCAGCAGCTCCCTCTTGACAGGGGGAAATTATGGCTACACCTTC; cdr3_aa: CASSSLLTGGNYGYTF
clone_size: NA; cdr3_length: 13; v_call: TRBV7-2; d_call: NA; j_call: TRBJ1-2; cdr3_nt: TGTGCCAGCAGGCTGTCACTTAACTATGGCTACACCTTC; cdr3_aa: CASRLSLNYGYTF
clone_size: NA; cdr3_length: 13; v_call: TRBV30; d_call: NA; j_call: TRBJ1-6; cdr3_nt: TGTGCCTGGATTGGAGATTATAATTCACCCCTCCACTTT; cdr3_aa: CAWIGDYNSPLHF
clone_size: NA; cdr3_length: 13; v_call: TRBV6-5; d_call: NA; j_call: TRBJ2-3; cdr3_nt: TGTGCCGAAGGGAGCGGACAAACAGATACGCAGTATTTT; cdr3_aa: CAEGSGQTDTQYF
clone_size: NA; cdr3_length: 16; v_call: TRBV6-1; d_call: NA; j_call: TRBJ2-7; cdr3_nt: TGTGCCAGCAGTGAAATAGGGGGGGGGAGCTCCTACGAGCAGTACTTC; cdr3_aa: CASSEIGGGSSYEQYF
clone_size: NA; cdr3_length: 15; v_call: TRBV18; d_call: NA; j_call: TRBJ1-4; cdr3_nt: TGTGCCAGCTCACCAAGCCAGGCCCTGGGCGAAAAACTGTTTTTT; cdr3_aa: CASSPSQALGEKLFF
clone_size: NA; cdr3_length: 13; v_call: TRBV30; d_call: NA; j_call: TRBJ2-7; cdr3_nt: TGTGCCTTCTCTCCGGACCGCACCTACGAGCAGTACTTC; cdr3_aa: CAFSPDRTYEQYF
clone_size: NA; cdr3_length: 16; v_call: TRBV27; d_call: NA; j_call: TRBJ1-5; cdr3_nt: TGTGCCAGCAGTCCCCTGGGGTTGAACAGCAATCAGCCCCAGCATTTT; cdr3_aa: CASSPLGLNSNQPQHF
clone_size: NA; cdr3_length: 11; v_call: TRBV6-6; d_call: NA; j_call: TRBJ2-2; cdr3_nt: TGTGCCAGCAGTTTGCAGTTAAGACTGTTTTTT; cdr3_aa: CASSLQLRLFF
clone_size: NA; cdr3_length: 16; v_call: TRBV28; d_call: NA; j_call: TRBJ1-4; cdr3_nt: TGTGCCAGCAGCCCTCCGGCAGGGCGGCGGAATGAAAAACTGTTTTTT; cdr3_aa: CASSPPAGRRNEKLFF
clone_size: NA; cdr3_length: 11; v_call: TRBV7-9; d_call: NA; j_call: TRBJ2-7; cdr3_nt: TGTGCCAGCAGCCTCACCAGCGAGCAGTACTTC; cdr3_aa: CASSLTSEQYF
clone_size: once; cdr3_length: 15; v_call: TRBV7-3; d_call: TRBD2; j_call: TRBJ2-5; cdr3_nt: TGTGCCAGCAGCTTATCGAGCGGGGGGGCGGAGACCCAGTACTTC; cdr3_aa: CASSLSSGGAETQYF
clone_size: NA; cdr3_length: 15; v_call: TRBV7-9; d_call: TRBD2; j_call: TRBJ2-2; cdr3_nt: TGTGCCAGCAGTATAGCGGGGGCCGGAGGCGGGGAGCTGTTTTTT; cdr3_aa: CASSIAGAGGGELFF
clone_size: NA; cdr3_length: 13; v_call: TRBV6-2/TRBV6-3; d_call: NA; j_call: TRBJ2-7; cdr3_nt: TGTGCCAGCAGTTGGGGGACCACCTACGAGCAGTACTTC; cdr3_aa: CASSWGTTYEQYF
clone_size: NA; cdr3_length: 13; v_call: TRBV28; d_call: NA; j_call: TRBJ2-3; cdr3_nt: TGTGCCAGCAACAGCGGGAGCACAGATACGCAGTATTTT; cdr3_aa: CASNSGSTDTQYF
clone_size: NA; cdr3_length: 15; v_call: TRBV6-1; d_call: TRBD1; j_call: TRBJ1-4; cdr3_nt: TGTGCCAGCAGTGAGGGGGGACAGGGAGGCGAAAAACTGTTTTTT; cdr3_aa: CASSEGGQGGEKLFF
clone_size: NA; cdr3_length: 15; v_call: TRBV7-2; d_call: NA; j_call: TRBJ2-7; cdr3_nt: TGTGCCAGCAGCTTTTACCTCTTTGAGGGATACGAGCAGTACTTC; cdr3_aa: CASSFYLFEGYEQYF
clone_size: once; cdr3_length: 15; v_call: TRBV10-3; d_call: NA; j_call: TRBJ1-2; cdr3_nt: TGTGCCATCAGTGAGTCGTCTGGGGTAATCTATGGCTACACCTTC; cdr3_aa: CAISESSGVIYGYTF
clone_size: NA; cdr3_length: 15; v_call: TRBV30; d_call: TRBD1; j_call: TRBJ1-5; cdr3_nt: TGTGCCTGGAGTGCCGACAGGGGATTCAATCAGCCCCAGCATTTT; cdr3_aa: CAWSADRGFNQPQHF
clone_size: NA; cdr3_length: 13; v_call: TRBV7-3; d_call: TRBD1; j_call: TRBJ1-2; cdr3_nt: TGTGCCAGCAGCTTTGACAGGGGAGCTGGCTACACCTTC; cdr3_aa: CASSFDRGAGYTF
clone_size: NA; cdr3_length: 14; v_call: TRBV30; d_call: NA; j_call: TRBJ1-4; cdr3_nt: TGTGCCTGGAGTCCTTCATCAACTAATGAAAAACTGTTTTTT; cdr3_aa: CAWSPSSTNEKLFF
clone_size: NA; cdr3_length: 15; v_call: TRBV13; d_call: TRBD1; j_call: TRBJ1-1; cdr3_nt: TGTGCCAGCAGCTTACACAGGGGCGTGAACACTGAAGCTTTCTTT; cdr3_aa: CASSLHRGVNTEAFF
clone_size: few; cdr3_length: 15; v_call: TRBV7-3; d_call: NA; j_call: TRBJ1-2; cdr3_nt: TGTGCCAGCAGCTTAACCCCTTCCCCGGGACGAGGCTACACCTTC; cdr3_aa: CASSLTPSPGRGYTF
clone_size: NA; cdr3_length: 13; v_call: TRBV5-4; d_call: NA; j_call: TRBJ2-2; cdr3_nt: TGTGCCAGCAGCTTAACTAGTACCGGGGAGCTGTTTTTT; cdr3_aa: CASSLTSTGELFF
clone_size: NA; cdr3_length: 13; v_call: TRBV19; d_call: TRBD1; j_call: TRBJ1-2; cdr3_nt: TGTGCCAGTAGTATTGGGACAGGGATGGGCTACACCTTC; cdr3_aa: CASSIGTGMGYTF
clone_size: once; cdr3_length: 15; v_call: TRBV19; d_call: NA; j_call: TRBJ1-1; cdr3_nt: TGTGCCAGTAGTACTATAGACAGGATGAACACTGAAGCTTTCTTT; cdr3_aa: CASSTIDRMNTEAFF
clone_size: once; cdr3_length: 14; v_call: TRBV29-1; d_call: NA; j_call: TRBJ2-5; cdr3_nt: TGCAGCGTTGAAGATACGAGGGTCCGGGAGACCCAGTACTTC; cdr3_aa: CSVEDTRVRETQYF
clone_size: NA; cdr3_length: 12; v_call: TRBV9; d_call: NA; j_call: TRBJ1-2; cdr3_nt: TGTGCCAGCAGCGTAGATGGGGGCGGCTACACCTTC; cdr3_aa: CASSVDGGGYTF
clone_size: NA; cdr3_length: 16; v_call: TRBV28; d_call: TRBD1; j_call: TRBJ2-7; cdr3_nt: TGTGCCAGCAGTCTCGGACAGGGGGCGCTAAGGTACGAGCAGTACTTC; cdr3_aa: CASSLGQGALRYEQYF
clone_size: NA; cdr3_length: 14; v_call: TRBV5-1; d_call: NA; j_call: TRBJ1-2; cdr3_nt: TGCGCCAGCAGCTTGGAACAGAAGGGCTATGGCTACACCTTC; cdr3_aa: CASSLEQKGYGYTF
clone_size: NA; cdr3_length: 13; v_call: TRBV6-5; d_call: NA; j_call: TRBJ1-1; cdr3_nt: TGTGCCAGCAGTTCCCGACAGAACACTGAAGCTTTCTTT; cdr3_aa: CASSSRQNTEAFF
clone_size: NA; cdr3_length: 14; v_call: TRBV4-1; d_call: TRBD1; j_call: TRBJ2-1; cdr3_nt: TGCGCCAGCAGCCATCACCCCAGGGGGAATGAGCAGTTCTTC; cdr3_aa: CASSHHPRGNEQFF
clone_size: NA; cdr3_length: 18; v_call: TRBV19; d_call: NA; j_call: TRBJ1-1; cdr3_nt: TGTGCCAGTAGTACCCCGTCTCTAACCGCAGGGGCGGTTTTAGAAGCTTTCTTT; cdr3_aa: CASSTPSLTAGAVLEAFF
clone_size: NA; cdr3_length: 12; v_call: TRBV5-1; d_call: NA; j_call: TRBJ2-7; cdr3_nt: TGCGCCAGCAGCATCGCTAAAGGCGAGCAGTACTTC; cdr3_aa: CASSIAKGEQYF
clone_size: NA; cdr3_length: 15; v_call: TRBV10-1; d_call: NA; j_call: TRBJ2-2; cdr3_nt: TGCGCCAGCAGTAGTATCGGGCCGGAATGGGGGGAGCTGTTTTTT; cdr3_aa: CASSSIGPEWGELFF
clone_size: NA; cdr3_length: 15; v_call: TRBV9; d_call: NA; j_call: TRBJ1-4; cdr3_nt: TGTGCCAGCAGCCCGACGGTGGGGTCAATTGAAAAACTGTTTTTT; cdr3_aa: CASSPTVGSIEKLFF
clone_size: NA; cdr3_length: 12; v_call: TRBV5-4; d_call: NA; j_call: TRBJ1-1; cdr3_nt: TGTGCCAGCAGCCATGGTGGCACTGAAGCTTTCTTT; cdr3_aa: CASSHGGTEAFF
clone_size: once; cdr3_length: 14; v_call: TRBV9; d_call: NA; j_call: TRBJ2-3; cdr3_nt: TGTGCCAGCAGCCCTGCGGAAGGCGCAGATACGCAGTATTTT; cdr3_aa: CASSPAEGADTQYF
clone_size: NA; cdr3_length: 13; v_call: TRBV9; d_call: NA; j_call: TRBJ1-2; cdr3_nt: TGTGCCAGCAGCGTTGTAGCGGACTATGGCTACACCTTC; cdr3_aa: CASSVVADYGYTF
clone_size: NA; cdr3_length: 16; v_call: TRBV9; d_call: NA; j_call: TRBJ2-5; cdr3_nt: TGTGCCAGCAGCGTAGGGCTAAGCTCCTTTGCGGAGACCCAGTACTTC; cdr3_aa: CASSVGLSSFAETQYF
clone_size: NA; cdr3_length: 12; v_call: TRBV9; d_call: NA; j_call: TRBJ1-1; cdr3_nt: TGTGCCAGCAGCGTAGACGGCACTGAAGCTTTCTTT; cdr3_aa: CASSVDGTEAFF
clone_size: NA; cdr3_length: 17; v_call: TRBV5-6; d_call: TRBD1; j_call: TRBJ1-1; cdr3_nt: TGTGCCAGCAGCAGCGACAGGGAATGGGGCTTGAACACTGAAGCTTTCTTT; cdr3_aa: CASSSDREWGLNTEAFF
clone_size: NA; cdr3_length: 14; v_call: TRBV5-1; d_call: NA; j_call: TRBJ1-4; cdr3_nt: TGCGCCAGCAGCCTGATTTCAACTAATGAAAAACTGTTTTTT; cdr3_aa: CASSLISTNEKLFF
clone_size: NA; cdr3_length: 16; v_call: TRBV5-1; d_call: TRBD2; j_call: TRBJ2-7; cdr3_nt: TGCGCCAGTAGCCCACTAGCGGGGGGGATATCCTACGAGCAGTACTTC; cdr3_aa: CASSPLAGGISYEQYF
clone_size: NA; cdr3_length: 15; v_call: TRBV6-2/TRBV6-3; d_call: TRBD2; j_call: TRBJ2-7; cdr3_nt: TGTGCCAGCAGTTACTCCACTAGCGGAGGCCACGAGCAGTACTTC; cdr3_aa: CASSYSTSGGHEQYF
clone_size: NA; cdr3_length: 14; v_call: TRBV19; d_call: NA; j_call: TRBJ1-4; cdr3_nt: TGTGCCAGTAGTATCCGGGGAGGTAATGAAAAACTGTTTTTT; cdr3_aa: CASSIRGGNEKLFF
clone_size: NA; cdr3_length: 13; v_call: TRBV12-3/TRBV12-4; d_call: NA; j_call: TRBJ1-1; cdr3_nt: TGTGCCAGCAGTTCCGAATGGAGCACTGAAGCTTTCTTT; cdr3_aa: CASSSEWSTEAFF